A single sample is the source of the 8 T cell receptor beta chains below, sequenced in a study of long-term antiretroviral therapy in people with HIV. Survey level was the resolution at which the v3.0 immunoSEQ assay ran. The assay was immunoSEQ multiplex PCR, and TCRdb's table has in-frame clones only and misses some. This table has approximately 23,000 clones, over 65% appearing once. The specimen comprised unsorted PBMCs, sampled roughly 6.2 years after starting antiretroviral therapy. Every receptor here comes from a man under 40 with HIV.

This clone occurred once. V gene TRBV27 combines with J gene TRBJ1-4; no clear D gene. The CDR3 sequence is 14 residues long. Germline assignment: CDR1 MNHEY and CDR2 SMNVEV (reference sequence). Trimming pared 2 bases from V and 0 bases from J, leaving 4 bases between. CDR3 in DNA: TGTGCCAGCAGTTTAGCTGCAACTAATGAAAAACTGTTTTTT. Translation gives CASSLAATNEKLFF.

The chain is built from TRBV6-1 and TRBJ1-2; maybe TRBD1 (6 bases). Trimming removed 8 bases from V and 5 bases from J, with 15 bases in between. The CDR3 has 13 residues. Germline CDR1 and CDR2: MNHNS and SASEGT. The CDR3 loop is CASAGGQGYGYTF. DNA of the CDR3: TGTGCCAGCGCCGGGGGGCAGGGATATGGCTACACCTTC.

The chain employs TRBV29-1 and TRBJ2-2; D is perhaps TRBD2 (6 bases). Per the germline V gene, CDR1 is SQVTM and CDR2 is ANQGSEA. The CDR3 has 17 residues. Trimming left V 0 bases short and J 4 bases short, with 18 bases between. CDR3 coding DNA: TGCAGCGTTGAAGACCCGGACTCGCGGGGACTCACCGGGGAGCTGTTTTTT. It encodes CSVEDPDSRGLTGELFF.

This chain uses TRBV28 with TRBJ2-5, with D uncertain. CDR3 length: 14 residues. V was pared by 8 bases and J by 1 base, with 14 bases between. Germline CDR1 reads MDHEN; CDR2 reads SYDVKM. The CDR3 coding sequence is TGTGCCAGCGGCGAATTGTGGGCCCAAGAGACCCAGTACTTC. Translation: CASGELWAQETQYF.

The chain joins TRBV4-1 to TRBJ1-2; TRBD1 agrees at 9 bases. With 1 base clipped from V and 2 bases from J, the junction kept 2 bases outside the gene matches. The CDR3 runs 15 residues. Germline V CDR1 and CDR2: MGHRA, YSYEKL. DNA of the CDR3: TGCGCCAGCAGCCAAGCGGGGACAGGGAACTATGGCTACACCTTC. It specifies CASSQAGTGNYGYTF.

J is TRBJ2-5 and V is TRBV30, with TRBD1 matching 7 bases. CDR3 length: 14 amino acids. CDR1 is GTSNPN and CDR2 is SVGIG in the germline V gene (reference sequence). The J segment lost 2 bases and the V segment lost 4 bases, leaving 7 bases of the junction unmatched. The CDR3 sequence is CAWTWDSSQETQYF. In DNA, the CDR3 is TGTGCCTGGACTTGGGACAGTTCACAAGAGACCCAGTACTTC.

The chain recombines TRBV19 with TRBJ2-5; D is ambiguous. Germline CDR1 reads LNHDA; CDR2 reads SQIVND (reference sequence). Trimming removed 4 bases from V and 8 bases from J, with 8 bases in between. The CDR3 is 11 amino acids. The CDR3 spells CASSTGQTQYF. The CDR3 DNA reads as TGTGCCAGTAGTACGGGCCAAACCCAGTACTTC.

The chain carries TRBV7-9 and TRBJ2-7; 8 positions match TRBD2. The J segment lost 6 bases and the V segment lost 4 bases, leaving 8 bases of the junction unmatched. The germline CDR1 and CDR2 sequences are SEHNR and FQNEAQ (reference sequence). CDR3 size: 14 residues. The CDR3 DNA reads TGTGCCAGCAGCTCCCAAATGACTAGCGCCGAGCAGTACTTC. This sequence encodes CASSSQMTSAEQYF.